This T cell receptor (beta chain) is from a study of blood T cells in healthy people across ages. Overall study findings and caveats: From one million sequenced T cells, diversity estimates were lower bounds.

A second PCR, run for about 6 to 11 cycles, used a sample-barcoded 5' primer plus a J-beta primer mix. Unique molecular identifiers of 12 random nucleotides labeled each cDNA. TCRdb ran MiXCR on the 5' RACE reads and lists one entry per CDR3 protein. The top ten clones hold roughly 22% of a sample with about 720,000 distinct CDR3 sequences, over 20% of them seen once. A word on this clonotype: What it recognizes is unknown. An end of the junction differs from the germline gene, which may be a read error.

There are 12 residues in the CDR3. Germline lookup yields CDR1 MDHEN and CDR2 SYDVKM. Those donating, healthy Caucasian individuals from Russia, were aged roughly 6 to 95. This sequence originates from a man aged 70 or older in good health. The material sequenced was blood. The chain carries TRBV28 and TRBJ2-7, with D possibly matching TRBD2 (5 bases). The chain's CDR3 is CASSPGIGDRDF. The CDR3 region has the DNA TGTGCCAGCAGTCCTGGTATCGGGGATAGGGACTTC.